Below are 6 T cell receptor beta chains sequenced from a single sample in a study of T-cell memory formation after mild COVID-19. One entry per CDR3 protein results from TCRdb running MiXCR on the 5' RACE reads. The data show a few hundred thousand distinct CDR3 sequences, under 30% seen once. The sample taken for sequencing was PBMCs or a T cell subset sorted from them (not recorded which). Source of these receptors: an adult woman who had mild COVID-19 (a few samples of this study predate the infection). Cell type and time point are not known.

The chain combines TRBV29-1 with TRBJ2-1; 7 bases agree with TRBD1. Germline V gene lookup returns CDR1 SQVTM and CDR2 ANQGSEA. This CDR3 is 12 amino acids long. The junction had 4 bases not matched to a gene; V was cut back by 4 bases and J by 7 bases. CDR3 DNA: TGCAGCGTTGTGGGACAGAGAAATGAGCAGTTCTTC. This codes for CSVVGQRNEQFF.

The CDR3 DNA reads TGTGCCAGCAGCCGGGACTCCGAGTTCGGTACGCAGTATTTT. It yields the protein CASSRDSEFGTQYF. The V call is TRBV7-8, the J call TRBJ2-3; a weak D match, TRBD2 (6 bases). Germline V CDR1 and CDR2: SGHVS, FQNEAQ. This CDR3 is 14 amino acids long. V lost 5 bases and J 8 bases, leaving 17 bases between the germline ends.

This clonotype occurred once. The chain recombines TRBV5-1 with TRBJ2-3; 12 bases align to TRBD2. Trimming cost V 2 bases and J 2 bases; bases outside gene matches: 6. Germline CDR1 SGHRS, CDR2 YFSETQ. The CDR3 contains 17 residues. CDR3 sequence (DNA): TGCGCCAGCAGCTTCACTAGCGGGGGGACTTACACAGATACGCAGTATTTT. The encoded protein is CASSFTSGGTYTDTQYF.

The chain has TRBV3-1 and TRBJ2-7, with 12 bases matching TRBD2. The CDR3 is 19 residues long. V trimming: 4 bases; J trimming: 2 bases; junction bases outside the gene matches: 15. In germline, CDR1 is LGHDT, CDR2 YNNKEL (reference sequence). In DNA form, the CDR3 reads TGTGCCAGCAGCCGCAAGAGCCCGGGCCTAGCGGGAGGGGCCTACGAGCAGTACTTC. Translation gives CASSRKSPGLAGGAYEQYF.

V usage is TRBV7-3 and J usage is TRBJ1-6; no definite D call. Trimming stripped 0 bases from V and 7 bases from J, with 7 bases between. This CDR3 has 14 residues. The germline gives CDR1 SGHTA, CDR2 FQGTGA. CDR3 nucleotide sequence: TGTGCCAGCAGCTTAACGGTCCAGAATTCACCCCTCCACTTT. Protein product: CASSLTVQNSPLHF.

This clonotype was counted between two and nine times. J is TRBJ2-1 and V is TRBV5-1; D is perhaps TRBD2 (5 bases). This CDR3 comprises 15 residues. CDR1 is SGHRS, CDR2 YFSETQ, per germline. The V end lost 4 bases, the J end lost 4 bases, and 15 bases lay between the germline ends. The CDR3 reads CASSLGLAEYNEQFF. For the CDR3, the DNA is TGCGCCAGCAGCCTCGGCCTAGCTGAATACAATGAGCAGTTCTTC.